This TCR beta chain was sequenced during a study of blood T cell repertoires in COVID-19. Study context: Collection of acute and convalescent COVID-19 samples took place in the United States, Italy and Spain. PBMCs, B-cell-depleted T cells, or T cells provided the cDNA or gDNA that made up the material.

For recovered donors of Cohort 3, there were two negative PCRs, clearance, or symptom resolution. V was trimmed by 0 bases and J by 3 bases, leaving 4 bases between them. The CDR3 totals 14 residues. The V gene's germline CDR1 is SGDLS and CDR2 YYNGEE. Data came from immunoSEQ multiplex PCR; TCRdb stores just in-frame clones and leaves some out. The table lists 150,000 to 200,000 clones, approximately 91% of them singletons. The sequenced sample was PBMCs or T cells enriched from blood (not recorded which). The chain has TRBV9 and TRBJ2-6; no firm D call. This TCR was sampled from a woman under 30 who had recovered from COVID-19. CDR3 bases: TGTGCCAGCAGCGTAGGAGGTGGGGCCAACGTCCTGACTTTC. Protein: CASSVGGGANVLTF.